Each of the 29 T cell receptor beta chains below was sequenced from the same sample in a study of blood T cell repertoires in COVID-19. Assay: immunoSEQ multiplex PCR; the TCRdb copy retains only in-frame clones and omits some. The data contain 200,000 to 250,000 clones, about nine tenths of them seen just once; the ten biggest clones take up less than 3.5%. The sample comprised peripheral blood. Receptors were obtained from a woman in her sixties with acute or convalescent COVID-19.

The chain employs TRBV3-1 (or the pseudogene TRBV3-2) and TRBJ1-2; D remains ambiguous. Trimming left V 0 bases short and J 5 bases short, with 16 bases between. Germline V gene data show CDR1 as LGHDT and CDR2 as YNNKEL (reference sequence). The CDR3 sequence is 16 residues long. CDR3 coding DNA: TGTGCCAGCAGCCAAGATCTGAGCAGGCCGTCGTATGGCTACACCTTC. Translating gives CASSQDLSRPSYGYTF.

V usage is TRBV2 and J usage is TRBJ1-2; 8 nucleotides align to TRBD1. The CDR3 spans 15 residues. After removal of 3 bases from V and 7 bases from J, the junction contained 10 bases not matched to a gene. Germline V lookup: CDR1 SNHLY, CDR2 FYNNEI. Here the CDR3 reads CASSEFGQGALGYTF. The CDR3 DNA follows: TGTGCCAGCAGTGAGTTCGGCCAGGGGGCGCTTGGCTACACCTTC.

This clone was seen a handful of times. The rearrangement joins TRBV11-2 to TRBJ2-4; weak D call: TRBD1 (5 bases). The V gene's germline CDR1 is SGHAT and CDR2 FQNNGV. CDR3 length: 14 amino acids. With 5 bases removed from V and 2 bases from J, the gap between germline ends came to 10 bases. As DNA, the CDR3 is TGTGCCAGCAGCCCTGACAGAACCAAAAACATTCAGTACTTC. Translation gives CASSPDRTKNIQYF.

The J gene is TRBJ1-1, the V gene TRBV6-1; D not certain. The CDR3 loop spans 14 amino acids. CDR1 is MNHNS, CDR2 SASEGT, per germline. V was cut by 1 base and J by 0 bases, with 6 bases left in between. The DNA for the CDR3 is TGTGCCAGCAGTGAAGTGTTCATGAACACTGAAGCTTTCTTT. Translating it yields CASSEVFMNTEAFF.

This chain connects TRBV12-3 or TRBV12-4 to TRBJ1-1; D not certain. This CDR3 is built from 12 residues. Trimming shortened V by 4 bases and J by 6 bases, and 9 bases separated the two germline ends. CDR3 loop: CASSSPGSEAFF. CDR3 coding DNA: TGTGCCAGCAGTTCCCCCGGGTCTGAAGCTTTCTTT.

The chain employs TRBV5-1 and TRBJ2-7; 9 bases match TRBD2. Germline-derived CDR1 and CDR2 are SGHRS and YFSETQ. Germline trimming cut 4 bases from V and 7 bases from J; bases unmatched to any gene: 12. The CDR3 is 15 amino acids. The CDR3 DNA follows: TGCGCCAGCAGCACGGACGGCGGGAGGGCCTGGGAGCAGTACTTC. Protein sequence: CASSTDGGRAWEQYF.

The gene calls are TRBV9 and TRBJ2-5; possible D gene TRBD2, 6 bases. There are 14 residues in the CDR3. Germline-derived CDR1 and CDR2 are SGDLS and YYNGEE. V dropped 0 bases and J dropped 2 bases, with 8 bases sitting between them. CDR3 bases: TGTGCCAGCAGCGTAGGGGGGGTTCAAGAGACCCAGTACTTC. This sequence encodes CASSVGGVQETQYF.

V usage is TRBV27 and J usage is TRBJ1-6; weak D call: TRBD1 (6 bases). The CDR3 length is 19 residues. Deletions cut 1 base from V and 0 bases from J, with 16 bases between. Germline CDR1 and CDR2: MNHEY and SMNVEV (reference sequence). CDR3 nucleotide sequence: TGTGCCAGCAGTTTATTTGGCGGGGGCTGGAGCTCCTATAATTCACCCCTCCACTTT. It specifies CASSLFGGGWSSYNSPLHF.

The genes are TRBV30 and TRBJ1-5; TRBD1 might be the D (5 bases). The CDR3 is 13 amino acids. V lost 1 base and J lost 5, with 9 bases in between. Germline CDR1 reads GTSNPN; CDR2 reads SVGIG (reference sequence). CDR3 nucleotide sequence: TGTGCCTGGAGTGAGGGGCTAGATCAGCCCCAGCATTTT. Encoded protein: CAWSEGLDQPQHF.

V and J are TRBV30 and TRBJ1-1; D is unresolved. Germline CDR1 reads GTSNPN; CDR2 reads SVGIG (reference sequence). V dropped 7 bases and J dropped 0 bases, with 9 bases sitting between them. The CDR3 runs to 12 residues. The CDR3 DNA is TGTGCCTTGGAGGGAATGAACACTGAAGCTTTCTTT. It yields the protein CALEGMNTEAFF.

The chain joins TRBV12-5 to TRBJ2-5; a possible D gene is TRBD2 (5 bases). With 1 base removed from V and 5 bases from J, the gap between germline ends came to 11 bases. Germline V gives CDR1 LGHNT, CDR2 FRNRAP. This CDR3 region has 14 residues. CDR3 nucleotides: TGTGCTAGTGGTTTGGGGGAGAGAGGGGAGACCCAGTACTTC. It specifies CASGLGERGETQYF.

The rearrangement uses TRBV5-1 and TRBJ2-7, with D maybe TRBD2 (5 bases). V lost 0 bases, J lost 4 bases, and 14 bases lay in between. CDR3 length equals 15 residues. Per the germline V gene, CDR1 is SGHRS and CDR2 is YFSETQ. This CDR3 is CASSLEALAGYEQYF. CDR3 coding DNA: TGCGCCAGCAGCTTGGAGGCGCTAGCTGGGTACGAGCAGTACTTC.

The chain recombines TRBV30 with TRBJ1-1, with D tentatively TRBD1 (6 bases). CDR1 is GTSNPN and CDR2 is SVGIG in the germline V gene (reference sequence). This CDR3 is built from 15 residues. V was clipped by 1 base and J by 1 base, with 13 bases between them. Written as DNA, the CDR3 is TGTGCCTGGAGTGCAAAGGGGGGGCGGAACACTGAAGCTTTCTTT. It codes for CAWSAKGGRNTEAFF.

The chain links TRBV19 to TRBJ2-1, with 13 positions matching TRBD2. Germline assignment: CDR1 LNHDA and CDR2 SQIVND (reference sequence). Unmatched junction bases numbered 19, after V lost 5 bases and J lost 3 bases. CDR3 length: 21 amino acids. The CDR3 region is CASSLWGAGLAGSRGYNEQFF. The DNA of the CDR3 is TGTGCCAGTAGTCTATGGGGGGCGGGACTAGCGGGATCGAGGGGCTACAATGAGCAGTTCTTC.

The chain couples TRBV14 to TRBJ1-2; D might be TRBD1 (5 bases). The CDR3 runs to 14 residues. Per the germline V gene, CDR1 is SGHDN and CDR2 is FVKESK. The V end lost 6 bases, the J end lost 0 bases, and 11 bases lay between the germline ends. The CDR3, as DNA: TGTGCCAGCAGTCCGACAGCATCTAACTATGGCTACACCTTC. It specifies CASSPTASNYGYTF.

This chain links TRBV28 with TRBJ2-1, with a tentative D call TRBD2 (6 bases). This CDR3 is 15 amino acids long. V lost 2 bases and J 8 bases, leaving 16 bases between the germline ends. Looked up from germline, CDR1 is MDHEN and CDR2 is SYDVKM. The CDR3 DNA reads as TGTGCCAGCAGTTTAGGAGGGAGTAATATCCATGAGCAGTTCTTC. This sequence encodes CASSLGGSNIHEQFF. Together with reference TRBV28 and TRBJ2-1, the CDR3 gives the full variable domain: DVKVTQSSRYLVKRTGEKVFLECVQDMDHENMFWYRQDPGLGLRLIYFSYDVKMKEKGDIPEGYSVSREKKERFSLILESASTNQTSMYLCASSLGGSNIHEQFFGPGTRLTVL.

As regards this clone: The same CDR3 also results from other DNA sequences found in this sample. The chain combines TRBV5-1 with TRBJ2-5; TRBD2 agrees at 12 bases. V lost 4 bases to trimming and J lost 1 base; unmatched junction nucleotides: 8. In germline, CDR1 is SGHRS, CDR2 YFSETQ. There are 17 residues in the CDR3. The chain's CDR3 is CASSPGLAGGSQETQYF. CDR3 DNA sequence: TGCGCCAGCAGCCCCGGCCTAGCGGGAGGGTCCCAAGAGACCCAGTACTTC.

The V gene is TRBV7-9, the J gene TRBJ2-3; D may be TRBD1 (6 bases). The CDR3 extends over 13 amino acids. Germline CDR1 reads SEHNR; CDR2 reads FQNEAQ (reference sequence). Trimming cost V 1 base and J 10 bases, with 12 bases left between them. The CDR3 here is CASSLGGQSAQYF. The CDR3 coding sequence is TGTGCCAGCAGCTTAGGTGGACAGTCAGCGCAGTATTTT.

V is TRBV2 and J is TRBJ1-3, with D possibly matching TRBD1 (5 bases). CDR1 SNHLY and CDR2 FYNNEI come from the germline V gene. Trimming shortened V by 3 bases and J by 2 bases, and 8 bases separated the two germline ends. This CDR3 is 14 amino acids long. As DNA, the CDR3 is TGTGCCAGCAGTGATGGGGGGACTGGAAACACCATATATTTT. This codes for CASSDGGTGNTIYF. Full variable domain (outside the CDR3, taken from reference TRBV2 and TRBJ1-3): EPEVTQTPSHQVTQMGQEVILRCVPISNHLYFYWYRQILGQKVEFLVSFYNNEISEKSEIFDDQFSVERPDGSNFTLKIRSTKLEDSAMYFCASSDGGTGNTIYFGEGSWLTVV.

The V call is TRBV7-3, the J call TRBJ2-5, with D uncertain. V was cut by 0 bases and J by 7 bases, with 12 bases left in between. The CDR3 runs to 14 residues. Germline V gives CDR1 SGHTA, CDR2 FQGTGA. The CDR3 DNA sequence: TGTGCCAGCAGCTTAACCGGCGCCCCGGGGACCCAGTACTTC. Translating it yields CASSLTGAPGTQYF.

The chain has TRBV28 and TRBJ1-1, with D possibly matching TRBD1 (5 bases). Looked up from germline, CDR1 is MDHEN and CDR2 is SYDVKM. V lost 1 base and J 7 bases, leaving 16 bases between the germline ends. The CDR3 has 15 residues. The CDR3 DNA reads as TGTGCCAGCAGTTTATTAGTGGGGCCACAGAGTGAAGCTTTCTTT. Amino acid sequence: CASSLLVGPQSEAFF.

The chain carries TRBV6-6 and TRBJ1-3; TRBD1 might be the D (6 bases). The CDR3 is 16 amino acids. CDR1 is MNHNY, CDR2 SVGAGI, per germline (reference sequence). Trimming removed 8 bases at V and 1 base at J, with 18 bases between. CDR3 bases: TGTGCCAGCGTGGACAGAAATTTTTTATCTGGAAACACCATATATTTT. It is translated as CASVDRNFLSGNTIYF.

This chain links TRBV6-6 with TRBJ2-5; tentative D call: TRBD2 (5 bases). Trimming took off 6 bases at V and 9 bases at J, with 26 bases between the two ends. Germline-derived CDR1 and CDR2 are MNHNY and SVGAGI (reference sequence). CDR3 length: 16 residues. CDR3 bases: TGTGCCAGCAGGCCGCGGACGTCCAAGAGAAAGGGAGCCCAGTACTTC. Its protein product is CASRPRTSKRKGAQYF.

The V call is TRBV4-3, the J call TRBJ1-2; no clear D. The CDR3 extends over 15 amino acids. V lost 0 bases and J lost 7, with 15 bases in between. In germline, CDR1 is LGHNA, CDR2 YSLEER. CDR3 sequence (DNA): TGCGCCAGCAGCCAAGATGTAAGCCGTAATTCTGGCTACACCTTC. This codes for CASSQDVSRNSGYTF.

This clone came up once. The chain joins TRBV12-5 to TRBJ1-6; 7 nucleotides match TRBD1. CDR1 and CDR2 from the germline V gene are LGHNT and FRNRAP. The CDR3 spans 15 residues. V dropped 1 base and J dropped 7; count of bases not matched to a gene: 4. As DNA, the CDR3 is TGTGCTAGTGGTTTGGGACAGGGTAGGAATTCACCCCTCCACTTT. Translated: CASGLGQGRNSPLHF.

The rearrangement joins TRBV6-5 to TRBJ1-6; D is undetermined. Germline V gives CDR1 MNHEY, CDR2 SVGAGI. Trimming pared 6 bases from V and 6 bases from J, leaving 9 bases between. The CDR3 extends over 13 amino acids. This CDR3 is CASRGRANSPLHF. CDR3 coding DNA: TGTGCCAGCAGGGGGAGGGCTAATTCACCCCTCCACTTT.

A single count supports this clone. DNA of the CDR3: TGTGCCAGCTCACTTTTTGAAAGGCAGGTCAATCAGCCCCAGCATTTT. This codes for CASSLFERQVNQPQHF. The chain links TRBV18 to TRBJ1-5; no clear D. V shed 4 bases and J shed 3 bases, with 16 bases lying between them. CDR3 length: 16 residues. CDR1 KGHSH and CDR2 LQKENI come from the germline V gene. Full variable domain (remainder filled in from reference TRBV18 and TRBJ1-5): NAGVMQNPRHLVRRRGQEARLRCSPMKGHSHVYWYRQLPEEGLKFMVYLQKENIIDESGMPKERFSAEFPKEGPSILRIQQVVRGDSAAYFCASSLFERQVNQPQHFGDGTRLSIL.

The J gene is TRBJ2-7, the V gene TRBV28; TRBD1 aligns across 7 bases. V lost 4 bases, J lost 1 base, and 7 bases stayed unmatched. The CDR3 loop spans 15 amino acids. CDR1 MDHEN and CDR2 SYDVKM come from the germline V gene. CDR3 DNA sequence: TGTGCCAGCAGTTGGCCGGGACAGCCGTCCTACGAGCAGTACTTC. The encoded protein is CASSWPGQPSYEQYF. The whole variable domain, remainder taken from reference TRBV28 and TRBJ2-7, is DVKVTQSSRYLVKRTGEKVFLECVQDMDHENMFWYRQDPGLGLRLIYFSYDVKMKEKGDIPEGYSVSREKKERFSLILESASTNQTSMYLCASSWPGQPSYEQYFGPGTRLTVT.

The genes are TRBV18 and TRBJ2-5; perhaps TRBD2 as D (6 bases). This CDR3 region has 17 residues. V was clipped by 0 bases and J by 9 bases, with 23 bases between them. The germline V gene encodes CDR1 KGHSH and CDR2 LQKENI. CDR3 bases: TGTGCCAGCTCACCACCCTGGGGAGCACCCTCCGGAGGGTCCCAGTACTTC. It is translated as CASSPPWGAPSGGSQYF.